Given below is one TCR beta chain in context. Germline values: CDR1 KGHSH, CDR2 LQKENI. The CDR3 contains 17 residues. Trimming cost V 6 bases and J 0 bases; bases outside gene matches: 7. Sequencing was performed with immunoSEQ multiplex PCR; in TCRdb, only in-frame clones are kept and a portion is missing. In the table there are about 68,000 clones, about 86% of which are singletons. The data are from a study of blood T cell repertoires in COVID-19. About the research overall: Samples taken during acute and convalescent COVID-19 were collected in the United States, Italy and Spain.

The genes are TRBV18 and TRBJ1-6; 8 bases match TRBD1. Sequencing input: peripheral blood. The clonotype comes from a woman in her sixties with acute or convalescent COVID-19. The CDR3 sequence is CASSPWDRFSYNSPLHF. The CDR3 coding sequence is TGTGCCAGCTCTCCGTGGGACAGGTTCTCCTATAATTCACCCCTCCACTTT.